These T cell receptor beta chains were read from a single sample in a study of CD8+CD57+ T cells in acquired aplastic anemia. TCRdb reprocessed the reads with MiXCR, giving one entry per CDR3 protein. The table lists about 110,000 distinct CDR3 sequences, 51% of them singletons. Sequenced input: sorted CD4+, CD8+, or CD8+CD57+ T cells (not recorded which) from PBMCs. The source is a human donor in good health, serving as a control. Both conserved end residues are part of each CDR3. The order of the fields is CDR3 DNA, CDR3 protein, D gene, clone size, J gene, V gene. A D gene is named only where the DNA matches it firmly. Only some rows state a clone size, as once, few, many or a class for expanded clones.

TGCAGTTACGGGACAGGGGTGGGCGAGCAGTACTTC,CSYGTGVGEQYF,TRBD1,NA,TRBJ2-7,TRBV20-1
TGCAGCGTCCCAATCCCGGGACAGGTAGATGATACGCAGTATTTT,CSVPIPGQVDDTQYF,TRBD1,NA,TRBJ2-3,TRBV29-1
TGCGCCAGCAGCTTGGACCCGGGCTACAGAGATACGCAGTATTTT,CASSLDPGYRDTQYF,NA,many,TRBJ2-3,TRBV5-1
TGCAGTGCTAGAGATGTGCTAAGGGAGAGTGGCTACGAGCAGTACTTC,CSARDVLRESGYEQYF,NA,once,TRBJ2-7,TRBV20-1
TGTGCCAGCAGTCAATCTGGACGACGGACTAAAGAGACCCAGTACTTC,CASSQSGRRTKETQYF,NA,NA,TRBJ2-5,TRBV25-1
TGTGCCACGGGACCCTCCGCGAGGGAGACCCAGTACTTC,CATGPSARETQYF,NA,once,TRBJ2-5,TRBV10-3
TGCAGTGCGAGGGGGGGAGATCGCTACGAGCAGTACTTC,CSARGGDRYEQYF,NA,many,TRBJ2-7,TRBV20-1
TGTGCCAGCAGCCTAGATTCGGGTCAGCCCCAGCATTTT,CASSLDSGQPQHF,NA,NA,TRBJ1-5,TRBV7-6
TGTGCCAGTAGTATCTTCGGGCTTAACTATGGCTACACCTTC,CASSIFGLNYGYTF,NA,many,TRBJ1-2,TRBV19
TGTGCCACCAGCAGACCTCGTACCGGGACTTACTACGAGCAGTACTTC,CATSRPRTGTYYEQYF,NA,NA,TRBJ2-7,TRBV15
TGTGCCAGCAATCCAGCCCATCCTTCACCCCTCCACTTT,CASNPAHPSPLHF,NA,NA,TRBJ1-6,TRBV2
TGTGCCAGTAGTATCAAACCCGGGGGTCTCAGCTCCTACGAGCAGTACTTC,CASSIKPGGLSSYEQYF,NA,NA,TRBJ2-7,TRBV19
TGTGCCAGCAGGATCGGACAGGGGGCGCCTACCTACGAGCAGTACTTC,CASRIGQGAPTYEQYF,TRBD1,NA,TRBJ2-7,TRBV25-1
TGCAGTGCTAGAGCGCCCACAGGGCCGACGGCTTACAATGAGCAGTTCTTC,CSARAPTGPTAYNEQFF,NA,many,TRBJ2-1,TRBV20-1
TGTGCCAGTAAGGAGGTAGCCGACGACGAGCAGTACTTC,CASKEVADDEQYF,NA,NA,TRBJ2-7,TRBV19
TGTGCCAGCAGCTTTGGCGGCCCGGGCTATGGCTACACCTTC,CASSFGGPGYGYTF,NA,NA,TRBJ1-2,TRBV11-2
TGCGCCAGCGCCAAGGACCGACGCACAGATACGCAGTATTTT,CASAKDRRTDTQYF,NA,NA,TRBJ2-3,TRBV10-1
TGTGCCAGCAGCGCTGCTGACAGGGGAAACACTGAAGCTTTCTTT,CASSAADRGNTEAFF,TRBD1,many,TRBJ1-1,TRBV9
TGTGCCAGCAGCGTAGGCAACACAGATACGCAGTATTTT,CASSVGNTDTQYF,NA,NA,TRBJ2-3,TRBV9
TGTGCCAGCAGTCAACCACGGGGGGCGTATGGCTGGGATACGCAGTATTTT,CASSQPRGAYGWDTQYF,NA,NA,TRBJ2-3,TRBV11-1
TGCGCCAGCAGCTTGGAGGGCTGGCAGCAAGAGACCCAGTACTTC,CASSLEGWQQETQYF,NA,many,TRBJ2-5,TRBV5-1
TGCAGTGCTAGCGGGAGGTTGGCCGGGGAGCTGTTTTTT,CSASGRLAGELFF,TRBD2,NA,TRBJ2-2,TRBV20-1
TGTGCCAGCAGTGGGGGGGACAGGGATAACTACGAGCAGTACTTC,CASSGGDRDNYEQYF,TRBD1,NA,TRBJ2-7,TRBV25-1
TGTGCCAGCAGCCACAAGTTCGGCTATGGCTACACCTTC,CASSHKFGYGYTF,NA,many,TRBJ1-2,TRBV12-3/TRBV12-4
TGTGCCCCCCTGCCCGGGACTAGCGGCTACGAGCAGTACTTC,CAPLPGTSGYEQYF,TRBD2,few,TRBJ2-7,TRBV24-1
TGTGCCCACGGACAGGCCCCCTCTGGAAACACCATATATTTT,CAHGQAPSGNTIYF,TRBD1,NA,TRBJ1-3,TRBV30
TGTTGGGTGGGTAATCAGCCCCAGCATTTT,CWVGNQPQHF,NA,NA,TRBJ1-5,TRBV29-1
TGTGCCAGCAGCACGGACACGTACAATGAGCAGTTCTTC,CASSTDTYNEQFF,NA,many,TRBJ2-1,TRBV5-6
TGCAGCGTTGGCCCGGTCGTAGATGGCTACACCTTC,CSVGPVVDGYTF,NA,NA,TRBJ1-2,TRBV29-1
TGTGCCAGCAGCAGAACTAGCGGGAGCTCCTACAATGAGCAGTTCTTC,CASSRTSGSSYNEQFF,TRBD2,NA,TRBJ2-1,TRBV11-2
TGCAGTGCGTGGGTATCCGGGACAGGGACGAATGAGCAGTTCTTC,CSAWVSGTGTNEQFF,TRBD1,NA,TRBJ2-1,TRBV20-1
TGCAGTGCTCCTACAGGGGCAGGGGGCTACACCTTC,CSAPTGAGGYTF,TRBD1,NA,TRBJ1-2,TRBV20-1
TGTGCCTGGAGTGGGACGGGAGTTGAGCCCCAGCATTTT,CAWSGTGVEPQHF,NA,many,TRBJ1-5,TRBV30
TGTGCCAGCAGCTACACAACCGGGACTGGTTCCTACGAGCAGTACTTC,CASSYTTGTGSYEQYF,NA,many,TRBJ2-7,TRBV6-2/TRBV6-3
TGTGCCAGTAGCTCAGGGTGCCAGCCCCAGCATTTT,CASSSGCQPQHF,NA,NA,TRBJ1-5,TRBV19
TGTGCCACCAGTGATGCGGGACGCACAGATACACAGTATTTT,CATSDAGRTDTQYF,NA,NA,TRBJ2-3,TRBV24-1
TGTGCCAATTCGGACGGTCTCAATCAGCCCCAGCATTTT,CANSDGLNQPQHF,NA,many,TRBJ1-5,TRBV28
TGTGCCACCAGCAGAGATCGCGGAGGGGGGTCTTACAATGAGCAGCTCTTC,CATSRDRGGGSYNEQLF,NA,NA,TRBJ2-1,TRBV15
TGCGCCAGCAGCGTCCTGACAGGGACAACCTACGAGCAGTACTTC,CASSVLTGTTYEQYF,TRBD1,few,TRBJ2-7,TRBV5-1
TGTGCCAGCAGCTTAGCGGGACAGGGGAGAAGAGACTATGGCTACACCTTC,CASSLAGQGRRDYGYTF,TRBD1,NA,TRBJ1-2,TRBV11-1
TGTGCCAGTAGTATCGGCGGGGGCGAAGAGACCCAGTACTTC,CASSIGGGEETQYF,NA,NA,TRBJ2-5,TRBV19
TGCGCCAGCAGCCTGGGACTAGCGGGGGGGCCAGGGGATACGCAGTATTTT,CASSLGLAGGPGDTQYF,TRBD2,few,TRBJ2-3,TRBV4-3
TGTGCCAGTAGTACGATCGACATGACTAGCGGGGTCACAGATACGCAGTATTTT,CASSTIDMTSGVTDTQYF,TRBD2,many,TRBJ2-3,TRBV19
TGTGCCAGCAGCTGGGGGGGAGGGCAAGAGACCCAGTACTTC,CASSWGGGQETQYF,TRBD2,NA,TRBJ2-5,TRBV9